This T cell receptor (beta chain) was documented in a study of Graves' ophthalmopathy and Graves' hyperthyroidism. Points on this clonotype: A read error may explain this, as a much larger clone is one base away.

This CDR3 comprises 15 residues. RNA transcripts were the template, and TCR beta CDR3 regions were amplified from them. Amplification began with first-round RT-PCR using HTBI primers, then second-round multiplex PCR was performed. MiXCR was run by TCRdb on the multiplex PCR reads, yielding one entry per CDR3 protein. The table records hundreds of thousands of distinct CDR3 sequences, around a fifth of them present only once. This TCR came from a woman younger than 35 with stable Graves' hyperthyroidism. Some clones in this sample may be carry-over from other donors' samples. The V call is TRBV12-3 or TRBV12-4, the J call TRBJ1-1, with unresolved D. The sequencing sample was made of peripheral blood. The CDR3 region is CASSDRRAFYTEACF. CDR3 bases: TGTGCCAGCAGTGATCGGAGGGCGTTCTACACTGAAGCTTGCTTT.